This entry lists 18 T cell receptor beta chains sequenced from one sample in a study of blood T cell repertoires in COVID-19 (dated by TCRdb to the early 2020s). Library method: the immunoSEQ multiplex PCR assay. Entries here come from immuneACCESS through TCRdb and include only in-frame sequences with V and J called. Some clones fail to appear in such tables; in the studies checked, an unresolved V gene covers under half of the shortfall, and the cause of the remainder is unknown. Within this sample are 80,000 to 95,000 clones, with 85% to 90% of them counted one time only. Of the sample, around a fifth is held by the ten largest clones. Sequenced material: peripheral blood. The source is a woman at least 80 years old in a cohort sampled during active or convalescent COVID-19.

The rearrangement joins TRBV9 to TRBJ2-1, with a possible D match to TRBD2 (5 bases). The CDR3 extends over 15 amino acids. Trimming took off 5 bases at V and 9 bases at J, with 21 bases between the two ends. Germline V lookup: CDR1 SGDLS, CDR2 YYNGEE. The CDR3 sequence: CASSEGRGRVGEQFF. The CDR3 DNA is TGTGCCAGCAGTGAAGGCCGGGGTCGTGTCGGTGAGCAGTTCTTC.

The chain combines TRBV5-6 with TRBJ2-3, with 9 bases fitting TRBD2. CDR1 and CDR2 from the germline V gene are SGHDT and YYEEEE. CDR3 length: 15 amino acids. The V gene end was trimmed by 2 bases and the J gene end by 0 bases; junction bases not matched to a gene: 1. The CDR3 DNA is TGTGCCAGCAGCTTCACTAGCGGGAGCACAGATACGCAGTATTTT. Translated, it gives CASSFTSGSTDTQYF.

This sequence joins TRBV15 and TRBJ2-3, with D tentatively TRBD2 (6 bases). CDR3 size: 23 residues. Per the germline V gene, CDR1 is LNHNV and CDR2 is YYDKDF (reference sequence). V lost 0 bases, J lost 1 base, and 32 bases lay in between. The CDR3 reads CATSRDRSSLRRDGYGRTDTQYF. CDR3 bases: TGTGCCACCAGCAGAGATCGCTCATCCCTACGGCGGGACGGTTATGGGCGCACAGATACGCAGTATTTT.

This clone was observed a handful of times. CDR3 nucleotides: TGTGCCAGTAGTATAATCTCGAACACTGAAGCTTTCTTT. Amino acid sequence: CASSIISNTEAFF. This chain uses TRBV19 with TRBJ1-1, with no clear D. The CDR3 spans 13 residues. Germline CDR1 and CDR2: LNHDA and SQIVND (reference sequence). V gave up 2 bases and J gave up 1 base, with 5 bases separating them.

V is TRBV30 and J is TRBJ2-6; tentatively, D is TRBD2 (6 bases). Germline loops: CDR1 GTSNPN, CDR2 SVGIG (reference sequence). The CDR3 spans 14 residues. The V and J ends lost 8 bases and 1 base respectively, with 12 bases between them. This CDR3 reads CAATLASGANVLTF. Here the CDR3 DNA reads TGTGCCGCAACCCTAGCGTCTGGGGCCAACGTCCTGACTTTC. The entire variable domain, with the rest obtained from reference TRBV30 and TRBJ2-6, is as follows: SQTIHQWPATLVQPVGSPLSLECTVEGTSNPNLYWYRQAAGRGLQLLFYSVGIGQISSEVPQNLSASRPQDRQFILSSKKLLLSDSGFYLCAATLASGANVLTFGAGSRLTVL.

The sample holds one count of this clone. This rearrangement joins TRBV3-1 (or the pseudogene TRBV3-2) to TRBJ1-3, with D possibly being TRBD1 (5 bases). CDR1 is LGHDT and CDR2 is YNNKEL in the germline V gene (reference sequence). The V gene lost 2 bases and the J gene lost 7 bases, with 9 bases spanning the gap. The CDR3 runs 13 residues. The CDR3 reads CASSQTGGNTIYF. The CDR3 region has the DNA TGTGCCAGCAGCCAAACGGGGGGGAACACCATATATTTT.

V is TRBV12-3 or TRBV12-4 and J is TRBJ2-7, with D possibly being TRBD2 (5 bases). This CDR3 has 12 residues. V lost 5 bases, J lost 6 bases, and 11 bases lay in between. The CDR3 spells CASSPLGGEQYF. DNA of the CDR3: TGTGCCAGCAGTCCTCTCGGAGGCGAGCAGTACTTC.

CDR3 DNA sequence: TGTGCCAGCAGTCTCAGGGGGCAAGGTGAGCAGTTCTTC. Amino acids: CASSLRGQGEQFF. V gene TRBV12-3 or TRBV12-4 combines with J gene TRBJ2-1; 8 bases agree with TRBD1. Trimming cost V 5 bases and J 9 bases; bases outside gene matches: 6. This CDR3 is built from 13 residues.

The chain uses TRBV9 and TRBJ2-3; 9 positions agree with TRBD2. CDR1 and CDR2 (germline): SGDLS, YYNGEE. Trimming cost V 3 bases and J 4 bases; bases outside gene matches: 9. The CDR3 consists of 16 residues. CDR3 nucleotide sequence: TGTGCCAGCAGCGCCCATCTAGCGGGATCGGCAGATACGCAGTATTTT. Its protein is CASSAHLAGSADTQYF.

This clone was picked up a small number of times. The genes are TRBV30 and TRBJ1-5; 10 bases align to TRBD1. The V and J ends lost 5 bases and 4 bases, in that order; junction bases with no gene match: 5. This CDR3 is 14 amino acids long. In germline, CDR1 is GTSNPN, CDR2 SVGIG (reference sequence). The CDR3 region has the DNA TGTGCCTGGTCGACGGGACAGGGGAATCAGCCCCAGCATTTT. Its protein product is CAWSTGQGNQPQHF.

This clone was recorded once. The V gene is TRBV11-1, the J gene TRBJ2-2; unclear D gene. The CDR3 totals 15 residues. Trimming took 2 bases from V and 2 from J, leaving 9 bases between them. CDR1 and CDR2 (germline): SGHAT, FQDESV (reference sequence). This CDR3 is CASSLSPTNTGELFF. CDR3 bases: TGTGCCAGCAGCTTATCCCCGACAAACACCGGGGAGCTGTTTTTT.

This chain connects TRBV15 to TRBJ1-2; 7 nucleotides line up with TRBD1. In germline, CDR1 is LNHNV, CDR2 YYDKDF (reference sequence). This CDR3 region has 15 residues. J lost 8 bases, V lost 1 base, and 10 bases had no gene match. The CDR3 reads CATSRAETGAGGYTF. The CDR3 coding sequence is TGTGCCACCAGCAGAGCCGAAACAGGGGCGGGAGGCTACACCTTC.

The chain links TRBV19 to TRBJ1-2; 11 bases are a match to TRBD1. The CDR3 loop spans 16 amino acids. The germline V gene has CDR1 LNHDA and CDR2 SQIVND (reference sequence). V lost 7 bases and J lost 2; bases outside the gene matches: 9. This chain's CDR3 is CASKTGQGASNYGYTF. CDR3 in DNA: TGTGCCAGTAAGACCGGACAGGGGGCTTCGAACTATGGCTACACCTTC.

The chain combines TRBV5-1 with TRBJ1-2; 8 nucleotides agree with TRBD1. Trimming removed 2 bases from V and 7 bases from J; junction bases left unmatched: 7. The CDR3 length is 14 residues. Per the germline V gene, CDR1 is SGHRS and CDR2 is YFSETQ. Here the CDR3 DNA reads TGCGCCAGCAGCTTAGGACAGGGCCTGCGTGGCTACACCTTC. This translates into CASSLGQGLRGYTF. The full variable domain, with the rest looked up from reference TRBV5-1 and TRBJ1-2, is KAGVTQTPRYLIKTRGQQVTLSCSPISGHRSVSWYQQTPGQGLQFLFEYFSETQRNKGNFPGRFSGRQFSNSRSEMNVSTLELGDSALYLCASSLGQGLRGYTFGSGTRLTVV.

This clone was seen only a few times. The chain has TRBV27 and TRBJ1-4; TRBD1 matches 7 bases. Germline V gene data show CDR1 as MNHEY and CDR2 as SMNVEV (reference sequence). J gave up 7 bases and V 6 bases, and 11 bases lay outside the gene matches. The CDR3 is made up of 15 amino acids. Here the CDR3 DNA reads TGTGCCAGCAGGACCCAGACAGGGTCGAGTGAAAAACTGTTTTTT. It yields the protein CASRTQTGSSEKLFF.

The CDR3 DNA follows: TGCGCCAGCAGCTTGGTAGGCGAGGTTAACAATGAGCAGTTCTTC. Protein product: CASSLVGEVNNEQFF. The gene calls are TRBV5-1 and TRBJ2-1; D is unresolved. Germline V gene sequence: CDR1 SGHRS, CDR2 YFSETQ. The CDR3 is 15 residues long. V lost 0 bases, J lost 5 bases, and 12 bases lay in between.

The J gene is TRBJ1-2, the V gene TRBV10-3; possibly TRBD1 for D (5 bases). Germline lookup yields CDR1 ENHRY and CDR2 SYGVKD. The CDR3 runs 15 residues. Trimming took off 0 bases at V and 2 bases at J, with 10 bases between the two ends. DNA for the CDR3: TGTGCCATCAGTGAGTCCCCAGGGTACAACTATGGCTACACCTTC. This gives the protein CAISESPGYNYGYTF.

V usage is TRBV6-5 and J usage is TRBJ1-2; D might be TRBD1 (6 bases). The CDR3 sequence is 15 residues long. V lost 2 bases and J lost 0, with 10 bases in between. Germline loops: CDR1 MNHEY, CDR2 SVGAGI. The CDR3 coding sequence is TGTGCCAGCAGTTACCTGCAGGGGACTAACTATGGCTACACCTTC. It encodes CASSYLQGTNYGYTF.